The 23 T cell receptor beta chains listed next were all sequenced from one sample in a study of OX40 agonist ivuxolimab in advanced cancers. TCRdb's copy holds only in-frame clones and misses some; the assay was immunoSEQ multiplex PCR. The sample has about 64,000 clones, about nine tenths seen once. The sample was CD4+ or CD8+ T cells sorted from blood, taken in a trial of the OX40 agonist ivuxolimab. The receptors shown here come from an adult with an advanced solid tumor such as melanoma, head and neck, liver or kidney cancer.

The chain carries TRBV5-1 and TRBJ1-1; D might be TRBD1 (6 bases). Germline values: CDR1 SGHRS, CDR2 YFSETQ. This CDR3 is built from 16 residues. V was shortened by 0 bases and J by 1 base, with 13 bases between the two germline ends. The CDR3 nucleotides are TGCGCCAGCAGCTTGGATCGCGCGGGGGCGAACACTGAAGCTTTCTTT. This gives the protein CASSLDRAGANTEAFF.

The V call is TRBV28, the J call TRBJ1-2, with D unclear. V was clipped by 6 bases and J by 4 bases, with 12 bases between them. This CDR3 is 13 amino acids long. Germline V gene data show CDR1 as MDHEN and CDR2 as SYDVKM. The CDR3 region is CASSTSGFYGYTF. The CDR3 DNA is TGTGCCAGCAGCACCTCGGGGTTCTATGGCTACACCTTC.

This chain joins TRBV10-1 and TRBJ1-2, with a possible D match to TRBD1 (5 bases). There are 13 residues in the CDR3. CDR1 is WNHNN and CDR2 is SYGVQD in the germline V gene (reference sequence). V lost 5 bases and J 7 bases, leaving 14 bases between the germline ends. The CDR3, as DNA: TGCGCCAGCAGTCCCAGGGAATCGGCTGGCTACACCTTC. Amino acids: CASSPRESAGYTF.

This rearrangement joins TRBV5-5 to TRBJ2-7; D gene ambiguous. Trimming took 1 base from V and 7 from J, leaving 9 bases between them. The germline CDR1 and CDR2 sequences are SGHKS and YYEKEE (reference sequence). This CDR3 has 12 amino acids. CDR3 nucleotide sequence: TGTGCCAGCAGCTTGAATGTCGGGGAGCAGTACTTC. It codes for CASSLNVGEQYF. The variable domain in full, with the rest retrieved from reference TRBV5-5 and TRBJ2-7, is DAGVTQSPTHLIKTRGQQVTLRCSPISGHKSVSWYQQVLGQGPQFIFQYYEKEERGRGNFPDRFSARQFPNYSSELNVNALLLGDSALYLCASSLNVGEQYFGPGTRLTVT.

In DNA form, the CDR3 reads TGTGCCAGCAGCCTCTGGGACGAGCAGTACTTC. Its translation: CASSLWDEQYF. V usage is TRBV5-6 and J usage is TRBJ2-7; D call uncertain. V was clipped by 4 bases and J by 5 bases, with 7 bases between them. CDR1 is SGHDT and CDR2 is YYEEEE in the germline V gene. CDR3 size: 11 residues.

This chain links TRBV9 with TRBJ2-7; 12 nucleotides match TRBD2. Germline CDR1 reads SGDLS; CDR2 reads YYNGEE. With V trimmed by 0 bases and J by 0 bases, 7 bases remained unmatched. The length of the CDR3 is 18 residues. CDR3 amino acids: CASSVGGLAGRDSYEQYF. The CDR3 nucleotides are TGTGCCAGCAGCGTAGGGGGACTAGCGGGCCGTGACTCCTACGAGCAGTACTTC.

The gene calls are TRBV7-2 and TRBJ2-3, with 8 bases aligning to TRBD2. The CDR3 length is 15 residues. V lost 5 bases and J lost 7; bases outside the gene matches: 11. CDR1 and CDR2 from the germline V gene are SGHTA and FQGNSA. The CDR3 bases are TGTGCCAGCAGCCCCGACGCGGGAGGCTCCTATACGCAGTATTTT. Residues: CASSPDAGGSYTQYF. The full variable domain, with the rest looked up from reference TRBV7-2 and TRBJ2-3, is GAGVSQSPSNKVTEKGKDVELRCDPISGHTALYWYRQSLGQGLEFLIYFQGNSAPDKSGLPSDRFSAERTGGSVSTLTIQRTQQEDSAVYLCASSPDAGGSYTQYFGPGTRLTVL.

The rearrangement joins TRBV29-1 to TRBJ2-7, with D maybe TRBD1 (5 bases). V was trimmed by 4 bases and J by 3 bases, leaving 16 bases between them. The CDR3 loop spans 14 amino acids. CDR1 and CDR2 from the germline V gene are SQVTM and ANQGSEA. This CDR3 reads CSVVEDTLLYEQYF. The CDR3 nucleotides are TGCAGCGTTGTAGAGGACACACTTCTCTACGAGCAGTACTTC.

The chain combines TRBV10-2 with TRBJ2-5, with 12 bases fitting TRBD2. CDR1 and CDR2 (germline): WSHSY, SAAADI. Trimming took 5 bases from V and 5 from J; bases not matched to a gene: 3. This CDR3 has 14 residues. CDR3 loop: CASSRTSGTETQYF. The CDR3 nucleotides read TGCGCCAGCAGTCGGACTAGCGGGACCGAGACCCAGTACTTC.

This rearrangement joins TRBV7-9 to TRBJ2-5; D is undetermined. There are 15 residues in the CDR3. V dropped 5 bases and J dropped 11 bases, with 24 bases sitting between them. Germline lookup yields CDR1 SEHNR and CDR2 FQNEAQ (reference sequence). The CDR3 here is CASSPATVARLEQYF. CDR3 coding DNA: TGTGCCAGCAGCCCCGCCACAGTTGCCCGCTTAGAGCAGTACTTC.

This chain connects TRBV5-4 to TRBJ1-4; no firm D call. Germline V gene lookup returns CDR1 SGHNT and CDR2 YYREEE (reference sequence). Trimming removed 0 bases from V and 3 bases from J, with 3 bases in between. This CDR3 comprises 13 residues. CDR3 in amino acids: CASSLGPNEKLFF. CDR3 in DNA: TGTGCCAGCAGCTTGGGGCCTAATGAAAAACTGTTTTTT. The full variable domain, with the rest looked up from reference TRBV5-4 and TRBJ1-4, is ETGVTQSPTHLIKTRGQQVTLRCSSQSGHNTVSWYQQALGQGPQFIFQYYREEENGRGNFPPRFSGLQFPNYSSELNVNALELDDSALYLCASSLGPNEKLFFGSGTQLSVL.

The chain couples TRBV5-1 to TRBJ2-5; D perhaps matches TRBD2 (6 bases). CDR3 length equals 15 residues. Germline CDR1 and CDR2: SGHRS and YFSETQ. V was pared by 0 bases and J by 7 bases, with 16 bases between. The DNA of the CDR3 is TGCGCCAGCAGCTTGGCCGGTCAGCTGGGGGGGACCCAGTACTTC. This translates into CASSLAGQLGGTQYF.

This chain uses TRBV7-8 with TRBJ2-1; no definite D call. V was trimmed by 5 bases and J by 0 bases, leaving 11 bases between them. Germline V CDR1 and CDR2: SGHVS, FQNEAQ. This CDR3 has 15 amino acids. The CDR3 loop is CASSPLATSYNEQFF. In DNA, the CDR3 is TGTGCCAGCAGCCCTCTCGCAACCTCCTACAATGAGCAGTTCTTC. The full variable domain, with the rest looked up from reference TRBV7-8 and TRBJ2-1, is GAGVSQSPRYKVAKRGQDVALRCDPISGHVSLFWYQQALGQGPEFLTYFQNEAQLDKSGLPSDRFFAERPEGSVSTLKIQRTQQEDSAVYLCASSPLATSYNEQFFGPGTRLTVL.

This rearrangement joins TRBV25-1 to TRBJ2-1; perhaps TRBD2 as D (6 bases). The CDR3 consists of 12 residues. The V and J ends lost 5 bases and 12 bases respectively, with 14 bases between them. CDR1 MGHDK and CDR2 SYGVNS come from the germline V gene. In DNA, the CDR3 is TGTGCCAGCAGTCTTCAGGACTACACGCAGTTCTTC. As protein: CASSLQDYTQFF.

The chain recombines TRBV5-1 with TRBJ1-3; D possibly corresponds to TRBD1 (5 bases). The CDR3 extends over 13 amino acids. The V gene's germline CDR1 is SGHRS and CDR2 YFSETQ. The ends were cut back, 6 bases at V and 4 bases at J, with 11 bases in the middle. The CDR3 sequence: CASTRGDGNTIYF. Written as DNA, the CDR3 is TGCGCCAGCACGCGGGGGGACGGAAACACCATATATTTT.

The chain joins TRBV5-4 to TRBJ2-5; 7 bases match TRBD1. The CDR3 has 13 residues. Per germline, CDR1 SGHNT and CDR2 YYREEE (reference sequence). The V segment lost 4 bases and the J segment 4 bases; nucleotides outside the gene matches: 4. The CDR3 spells CASSTGVAETQYF. DNA for the CDR3: TGTGCCAGCAGCACAGGGGTGGCAGAGACCCAGTACTTC.

The chain joins TRBV30 to TRBJ2-3, with 14 nucleotides matching TRBD2. The V gene end was trimmed by 4 bases and the J gene end by 3 bases; junction bases not matched to a gene: 6. The germline gives CDR1 GTSNPN, CDR2 SVGIG (reference sequence). CDR3 length: 16 residues. The CDR3: CAWNLGTSGGTDTQYF. The CDR3 DNA sequence: TGTGCCTGGAACCTCGGGACTAGCGGGGGAACAGATACGCAGTATTTT.

CDR3 loop: CASSPGGQGSEQYF. CDR3 DNA sequence: TGTGCCAGCTCACCGGGGGGACAGGGTTCCGAGCAGTACTTC. V usage is TRBV18 and J usage is TRBJ2-7; the match to TRBD1 covers 9 bases. The junction had 6 bases not matched to a gene; V was cut back by 3 bases and J by 6 bases. The CDR3 totals 14 residues. Germline V gene data show CDR1 as KGHSH and CDR2 as LQKENI.

The chain couples TRBV10-1 to TRBJ2-5, with D perhaps TRBD2 (5 bases). Germline values: CDR1 WNHNN, CDR2 SYGVQD (reference sequence). The CDR3 consists of 13 residues. V shed 3 bases and J shed 6 bases, with 11 bases lying between them. CDR3: CASSDLYGKTQYF. The CDR3 DNA follows: TGCGCCAGCAGTGATCTCTACGGGAAGACCCAGTACTTC.

The chain carries TRBV6-1 and TRBJ1-1, with no clear D. CDR1 and CDR2 from the germline V gene are MNHNS and SASEGT. The CDR3 consists of 14 residues. Between the trimmed V and J ends, which lost 4 bases and 4 bases, there was a span of 13 bases. The CDR3 reads CASSAWGRSTEAFF. CDR3 in DNA: TGTGCCAGCAGTGCTTGGGGTCGGAGCACTGAAGCTTTCTTT.

The chain uses TRBV6-5 and TRBJ1-1, with 7 positions matching TRBD1. This CDR3 region has 14 residues. The junction had 3 bases not matched to a gene; V was cut back by 5 bases and J by 0 bases. Germline CDR1 reads MNHEY; CDR2 reads SVGAGI. The CDR3 spells CASSRQGLNTEAFF. CDR3 in DNA: TGTGCCAGCAGTCGACAGGGTTTGAACACTGAAGCTTTCTTT.

This CDR3 is CASSSRGLRTGPDTQYF. For the CDR3, the DNA is TGCGCCAGCAGCTCCCGTGGTCTGCGGACAGGGCCAGATACGCAGTATTTT. The chain carries TRBV5-1 and TRBJ2-3; 8 bases agree with TRBD1. Germline V gene data show CDR1 as SGHRS and CDR2 as YFSETQ. The ends lost 3 bases at V and 4 bases at J; junction bases unmatched: 13. The CDR3 is made up of 17 amino acids.

The gene calls are TRBV6-6 and TRBJ1-5; D gene unclear. The germline CDR1 and CDR2 sequences are MNHNY and SVGAGI (reference sequence). The CDR3 loop spans 15 amino acids. V lost 5 bases, J lost 4 bases, and 15 bases lay in between. CDR3 region: CASSPPAGGNQPQHF. The CDR3 DNA reads as TGTGCCAGCAGTCCGCCAGCAGGTGGGAATCAGCCCCAGCATTTT.